A single T cell receptor beta chain is shown here with its context. Its antigen is unidentified. The CDR3 length is 16 residues. The germline V gene encodes CDR1 MDHEN and CDR2 SYDVKM. The data belong to a study of CXCR3-negative and CXCR3-positive naive CD8 T cells. The method, 5' RACE with UMI labels, was used to prepare the TRB cDNA libraries. Each CDR3 protein gets one entry in TCRdb, which reprocessed the 5' RACE reads and gives no DNA. The sample table sets out over 100,000 distinct CDR3 sequences. Sorts performed in triplicate captured 300,000 to 350,000 cells each from every CD8+ T cell subset. CD45RO-CCR7+CD27+CD95- characterized naive CD8+ T cells. Study-wide results and limits: Naive CXCR3-negative and CXCR3-positive cells had similar TRBV-TRBJ usage; memory differed. The study found more hydrophobic TRB CDR3s in CXCR3-positive naive cells than in CXCR3-negative naive cells.

The source of this sequence is a human donor in good health. Some clones in this sample may be carry-over from other donors' samples. The rearrangement joins TRBV28 to TRBJ2-1; TCRdb outputs TRBD1, but without DNA this stays unchecked. The sample taken for sequencing was naive CXCR3- CD8+ T cells from blood. As for subset: CD45RO-CCR7+CD27+CD95- naive CD8+ T cells lacking CXCR3 (TNR3-). CDR3 loop: CASSPPRGRGSNEQFF.